This T cell receptor (beta chain) was retrieved from a study of CD8 T cells in Susac syndrome. RNA was extracted with the RNeasy kit, and a quantity of roughly 0.45 to 1 ug was reverse transcribed using random hexamers. It was immunoSEQ multiplex PCR that amplified TCR beta CDR3 across 54 Vbeta and 13 Jbeta. From the immunoSEQ multiplex PCR reads, TCRdb called clonotypes with MiXCR, one entry per CDR3 protein. The sample yields roughly 200,000 distinct CDR3 sequences, approximately 94% seen once. Sequencing of TCR beta, carried out with a high-throughput approach, was applied to CD8+ and CD4+ T cells from the blood. The material sequenced was CD4+ T cells from PBMCs. This TCR was recovered from a human donor in good health.

The CDR3 DNA sequence: TGCGCCAGCAGGCTGACAGGGGCGAATGAGCAGTTCTTC. This translates into CASRLTGANEQFF. The chain uses TRBV5-1 and TRBJ2-1; 8 positions match TRBD1. Germline CDR1 SGHRS, CDR2 YFSETQ. The CDR3 spans 13 residues. The ends lost 5 bases at V and 7 bases at J; junction bases unmatched: 5.